These 7 T cell receptor beta chains share one sample of origin, sequenced in a study of CD4 T cells in relation to SARS-CoV-2 and coronaviruses. TCRdb's table, derived via immunoSEQ multiplex PCR, lists solely in-frame clones and lacks some. The profile shows tens of thousands of clones, approximately 85% of them singletons. Sequencing was carried out using memory CD4+ T cells from PBMCs. Every receptor here comes from an adult with COVID-19.

This chain connects TRBV4-2 to TRBJ2-1; D might be TRBD1 (6 bases). The germline V gene encodes CDR1 LGHNA and CDR2 YNFKEQ. V gave up 4 bases and J gave up 3 bases, with 13 bases separating them. This CDR3 is 15 amino acids long. Here the CDR3 reads CASSPPGTNYNEQFF. The CDR3 DNA reads TGTGCCAGCAGCCCCCCCGGGACAAACTACAATGAGCAGTTCTTC.

The J gene is TRBJ2-5, the V gene TRBV4-3; maybe TRBD2 (6 bases). This CDR3 spans 14 amino acids. Trimming left V 4 bases short and J 5 bases short, with 14 bases between. Germline V gene lookup returns CDR1 LGHNA and CDR2 YSLEER. The CDR3 sequence: CASSPARGRETQYF. For the CDR3, the DNA is TGCGCCAGCAGCCCCGCGCGGGGACGTGAGACCCAGTACTTC.

The chain uses TRBV23-1 and TRBJ2-7; D possibly corresponds to TRBD1 (5 bases). TRBV23-1 is noted as an ORF with a role that remains uncertain. Trimming removed 5 bases from V and 0 bases from J, with 23 bases in between. The CDR3 is made up of 18 amino acids. Here the CDR3 DNA reads TGCGCCAGCAGTACACAACTATACAGGATCCGATCCTCCTACGAGCAGTACTTC. Translating it yields CASSTQLYRIRSSYEQYF.

This clone was picked up one time. The genes are TRBV10-3 and TRBJ1-2; maybe TRBD1 (5 bases). Germline CDR1 is ENHRY and CDR2 is SYGVKD. V lost 4 bases and J 4 bases, leaving 16 bases between the germline ends. CDR3 length equals 15 residues. CDR3 coding DNA: TGTGCCATCAGTGGGGACGTCGTCAGCAGCTATGGCTACACCTTC. Translated: CAISGDVVSSYGYTF.

V and J are TRBV3-1 (or the pseudogene TRBV3-2) and TRBJ1-2, with TRBD1 matching over 7 bases. CDR3 length: 15 residues. Germline trimming cut 3 bases from V and 7 bases from J; bases unmatched to any gene: 11. In germline, CDR1 is LGHDT, CDR2 YNNKEL (reference sequence). CDR3 region: CASSHLTGAAGGYTF. The CDR3, as DNA: TGTGCCAGCAGCCATCTTACAGGGGCAGCGGGTGGCTACACCTTC.

The chain links TRBV28 to TRBJ1-1; TRBD1 agrees at 9 bases. Germline-derived CDR1 and CDR2 are MDHEN and SYDVKM. V shed 1 base and J 7 bases; nucleotides not matched to a gene: 4. The CDR3 has 14 residues. CDR3 sequence: CASSLSQGASEAFF. The CDR3 nucleotides read TGTGCCAGCAGTTTATCACAGGGGGCGAGTGAAGCTTTCTTT.

The chain combines TRBV4-1 with TRBJ2-2; tentatively, D is TRBD2 (5 bases). The CDR3 runs 15 residues. Trimming took off 0 bases at V and 9 bases at J, with 14 bases between the two ends. The germline gives CDR1 MGHRA, CDR2 YSYEKL. The CDR3 DNA sequence: TGCGCCAGCAGCCAAGATTGGGGAGAGACCCGGGAGCTGTTTTTT. Protein sequence: CASSQDWGETRELFF.